This record covers a single T cell receptor (beta chain). Its antigen remains unidentified. The data were taken from a study of T-cell memory formation after mild COVID-19. Using its own MiXCR run on the 5' RACE reads, TCRdb lists one record per CDR3 protein. The table has 210,000 or so distinct CDR3 sequences, roughly a tenth seen once. Study-wide results and caveats: A second wave expanding day 15 to 37 was CD4+-biased; contracting clones were balanced.

CDR1 is SEHNR and CDR2 is FQNEAQ in the germline V gene (reference sequence). V gave up 6 bases and J gave up 8 bases; unmatched junction bases: 7. The CDR3 has 14 residues. Sequences were obtained from PBMCs or a T cell subset sorted from them (not recorded which). The rearrangement links TRBV7-9 to TRBJ1-4; 9 positions agree with TRBD1. This receptor was identified in a man between 18 and 35 years old who had mild COVID-19 (a few samples of this study predate the infection). Cell type and time point are not known. This CDR3 is CASSSGTGREKLFF. In DNA form, the CDR3 reads TGTGCCAGCAGTTCCGGGACAGGGAGAGAAAAACTGTTTTTT.